A selection of T cell receptor beta chains follows, all from one sample in a study of blood T cell repertoires in COVID-19. Produced via immunoSEQ multiplex PCR; TCRdb's table is partial and in-frame only. The profile shows fewer than 150,000 clones, approximately 84% of them singletons. The sample consisted of peripheral blood. These receptors all stem from a woman between 40 and 50 years old with acute or convalescent COVID-19. Both conserved end residues are part of each CDR3. The order of the fields is V gene, clone size, D gene, J gene, CDR3 DNA, CDR3 protein. The D gene is left open where the match is weak. Size tells how often a clone was seen (once, few, many) or the class of an expanded clone, and some rows leave it out.

TRBV5-1	-	TRBD1	TRBJ1-1	TGCGCCAGCAGCATATCCGGGACAGGGGGCACTGAAGCTTTCTTT	CASSISGTGGTEAFF
TRBV7-2	-	TRBD2	TRBJ2-7	TGTGCCAGCAGCTTCGAACTAGCGGGGGGGCCAGGCGACGAGCAGTACTTC	CASSFELAGGPGDEQYF
TRBV12-5	-	TRBD1	TRBJ2-7	TGTGCTAGTGGCCCGGACAGGGTCTACGAGCAGTACTTC	CASGPDRVYEQYF
TRBV30	-	-	TRBJ2-7	TGTGCCTGGGCAAAGGGACTCCTAAACCCAAACTACGAGCAGTACTTC	CAWAKGLLNPNYEQYF
TRBV12-3/TRBV12-4	-	TRBD1	TRBJ1-2	TGTGCCAGCAGTTTATCAGGGGGCGATGGCTACACCTTC	CASSLSGGDGYTF
TRBV2	-	TRBD2	TRBJ2-5	TGTGCCAGCAGTGGACTAGCGGGGGCACAAGAGACCCAGTACTTC	CASSGLAGAQETQYF
TRBV27	-	TRBD1	TRBJ1-5	TGTGCCAGCAGTTTCCGGGACAGGGCGACCCAGCATTTT	CASSFRDRATQHF
TRBV18	-	TRBD1	TRBJ1-2	TGTGCCAGCTCAACCTATACAGGGGTTATCGACTATGGCTACACCTTC	CASSTYTGVIDYGYTF
TRBV30	-	TRBD1	TRBJ1-6	TGTGCCTGGGACAGGGTCAGGGGTTCACCCCTCCACTTT	CAWDRVRGSPLHF
TRBV19	-	-	TRBJ1-2	TGTGCCAGTAGTATATCCCCGCTATTGGGCTACACCTTC	CASSISPLLGYTF
TRBV4-3	-	TRBD1	TRBJ2-5	TGCGCCAGCAGCCGGGACAGGGAACGCCAAGAGACCCAGTACTTC	CASSRDRERQETQYF
TRBV5-1	-	-	TRBJ2-7	TGCGCCAGCAGCCTCGCAGGAAGCTCCTACGAGCAGTACTTC	CASSLAGSSYEQYF
TRBV10-2	-	-	TRBJ1-1	TGCGCCAGCAAGGACAATTTTAACACTGAAGCTTTCTTT	CASKDNFNTEAFF
TRBV27	few	-	TRBJ1-1	TGTGCCAGCAGTTCCCATAACGAAGCCGAAGCTTTCTTT	CASSSHNEAEAFF